These 19 T cell receptor beta chains were all obtained from the same sample, sequenced in a study of OX40 agonist ivuxolimab in advanced cancers. Data came from immunoSEQ multiplex PCR; TCRdb stores just in-frame clones and leaves some out. The repertoire holds about 59,000 clones, with about 80% as singletons. This material consisted of CD4+ or CD8+ T cells sorted from blood, taken in a trial of the OX40 agonist ivuxolimab. The receptors were gathered from an adult with an advanced solid tumor such as melanoma, head and neck, liver or kidney cancer.

The CDR3 sequence is CASSRLGTGNEQFF. CDR3 DNA sequence: TGTGCCAGCAGTCGTCTCGGGACGGGGAATGAGCAGTTCTTC. The rearrangement uses TRBV2 and TRBJ2-1, with D tentatively TRBD1 or TRBD2 (5 bases each). The CDR3 spans 14 residues. Germline V gives CDR1 SNHLY, CDR2 FYNNEI. The V end was cut by 5 bases, the J end by 7 bases, with 15 bases between.

V gene TRBV30 combines with J gene TRBJ2-4, with D unresolved. V dropped 0 bases and J dropped 4 bases, with 1 base sitting between them. This CDR3 contains 11 residues. Germline V gene sequence: CDR1 GTSNPN, CDR2 SVGIG (reference sequence). The CDR3 protein is CAWSVKNIQYF. CDR3 DNA: TGTGCCTGGAGTGTTAAAAACATTCAGTACTTC.

The V and J genes are TRBV6-1 and TRBJ1-1; TRBD1 agrees at 9 bases. The V gene end was trimmed by 6 bases and the J gene end by 8 bases; junction bases not matched to a gene: 10. The CDR3 spans 14 residues. Germline values: CDR1 MNHNS, CDR2 SASEGT. In DNA form, the CDR3 reads TGTGCCAGCAGCCCGGGACAGGGATCTGTGGAAGCTTTCTTT. Amino acid sequence: CASSPGQGSVEAFF.

This chain connects TRBV28 to TRBJ2-3; maybe TRBD1 (5 bases). The germline V and J ends were trimmed by 5 bases and 4 bases, with 16 bases remaining between them. This CDR3 has 15 amino acids. CDR1 and CDR2 (germline): MDHEN, SYDVKM. Here the CDR3 DNA reads TGTGCCAGCAGTCCCAGGGATAGGGCGCCAGATACGCAGTATTTT. The encoded protein is CASSPRDRAPDTQYF.

A few counts support this clone. The CDR3 DNA is TGCGCCAGCACCCTTGCTCTGGGGTCCGGGGAGCTGTTTTTT. Translated: CASTLALGSGELFF. This chain joins TRBV5-1 and TRBJ2-2; D gene uncertain. The CDR3 runs 14 residues. CDR1 and CDR2 (germline): SGHRS, YFSETQ. V shed 6 bases and J shed 6 bases, with 15 bases lying between them.

This chain connects TRBV7-8 to TRBJ2-3, with a weak D call TRBD2 (6 bases). The length of the CDR3 is 15 residues. Germline-derived CDR1 and CDR2 are SGHVS and FQNEAQ. Deletions cut 4 bases from V and 3 bases from J, with 14 bases between. This CDR3 reads CASSSRWGRTDTQYF. The CDR3 DNA reads as TGTGCCAGCAGCTCCCGTTGGGGGAGGACAGATACGCAGTATTTT.

The V and J genes are TRBV10-3 and TRBJ2-2, with a weak D call TRBD2 (5 bases). The V gene's germline CDR1 is ENHRY and CDR2 SYGVKD. The CDR3 contains 14 residues. Trimming removed 0 bases at V and 5 bases at J, with 7 bases between. CDR3 sequence reads: CAISESRGTGELFF. CDR3 coding DNA: TGTGCCATCAGTGAGTCACGGGGTACCGGGGAGCTGTTTTTT.

The chain carries TRBV29-1 and TRBJ2-1; 9 bases agree with TRBD1. This CDR3 spans 12 amino acids. Trimming cost V 7 bases and J 13 bases; bases outside gene matches: 11. From germline, CDR1 is SQVTM and CDR2 ANQGSEA. The DNA for the CDR3 is TGCAGCGCCGAACCTACAGGGGGCGCCCAGTTCTTC. Its translation is CSAEPTGGAQFF.

This chain connects TRBV5-1 to TRBJ2-3, with D possibly matching TRBD2 (5 bases). Germline V gene sequence: CDR1 SGHRS, CDR2 YFSETQ. The CDR3 extends over 16 amino acids. Trimming removed 4 bases from V and 2 bases from J, with 17 bases in between. Written as DNA, the CDR3 is TGCGCCAGCAGCCAAGAACCGGGAATCGCCACAGATACGCAGTATTTT. This encodes CASSQEPGIATDTQYF.

The V and J genes are TRBV9 and TRBJ2-3, with a weak D call TRBD2 (6 bases). Germline CDR1 is SGDLS and CDR2 is YYNGEE. V gave up 3 bases and J gave up 0 bases, with 11 bases separating them. This CDR3 region has 15 residues. CDR3 bases: TGTGCCAGCAGCGGCACGGGAGATAGCACAGATACGCAGTATTTT. It encodes CASSGTGDSTDTQYF.

The chain recombines TRBV11-2 with TRBJ2-3; maybe TRBD2 (5 bases). The CDR3 has 14 residues. Trimming removed 4 bases at V and 4 bases at J, with 12 bases between. Germline assignment: CDR1 SGHAT and CDR2 FQNNGV. This chain's CDR3 is CASSYLSGADTQYF. The DNA of the CDR3 is TGTGCCAGCAGCTACCTCTCCGGGGCAGATACGCAGTATTTT.

The chain employs TRBV7-2 and TRBJ2-6; D remains ambiguous. This CDR3 spans 16 amino acids. CDR1 is SGHTA and CDR2 is FQGNSA in the germline V gene. Trimming cost V 3 bases and J 0 bases, with 9 bases left between them. CDR3 sequence: CASSLNSISGANVLTF. DNA for the CDR3: TGTGCCAGCAGCTTGAACAGTATCTCTGGGGCCAACGTCCTGACTTTC.

The V call is TRBV10-3, the J call TRBJ2-7; no reliable D call. Trimming pared 3 bases from V and 0 bases from J, leaving 9 bases between. This CDR3 is built from 14 residues. CDR1 is ENHRY and CDR2 is SYGVKD in the germline V gene. CDR3 in amino acids: CAISEGQSSYEQYF. The CDR3, as DNA: TGTGCCATCAGTGAAGGTCAGAGCTCCTACGAGCAGTACTTC.

There are a few counts of this clone. The V call is TRBV19, the J call TRBJ1-1; TRBD1 aligns across 10 bases. Unmatched junction bases numbered 5, after V lost 9 bases and J lost 4 bases. Germline V gene lookup returns CDR1 LNHDA and CDR2 SQIVND (reference sequence). The CDR3 is made up of 13 amino acids. Here the CDR3 DNA reads TGTGCCAGCTCGGACAGGGGGACCACTGAAGCTTTCTTT. Its translation is CASSDRGTTEAFF.

As DNA, the CDR3 is TGTGCCAGCAGCCGGGGACAGGGGCTTTCAACTAATGAAAAACTGTTTTTT. This sequence encodes CASSRGQGLSTNEKLFF. The rearrangement joins TRBV9 to TRBJ1-4; 10 bases match TRBD1. CDR3 length equals 17 residues. With V trimmed by 4 bases and J by 0 bases, 6 bases remained unmatched. Germline CDR1 is SGDLS and CDR2 is YYNGEE.

This chain links TRBV10-3 with TRBJ1-1; D is possibly TRBD1 (5 bases). CDR3 size: 14 residues. The V and J ends lost 0 bases and 2 bases respectively, with 7 bases between them. Germline V gene sequence: CDR1 ENHRY, CDR2 SYGVKD. The CDR3 reads CAISESRGNTEAFF. The DNA for the CDR3 is TGTGCCATCAGTGAGTCAAGGGGAAACACTGAAGCTTTCTTT.

The V and J genes are TRBV5-5 and TRBJ2-5; 12 bases line up with TRBD1. The CDR3 is 16 residues long. V lost 3 bases and J lost 1; bases outside the gene matches: 4. Germline assignment: CDR1 SGHKS and CDR2 YYEKEE (reference sequence). The CDR3 loop is CASSSWDRGLQETQYF. The CDR3 coding sequence is TGTGCCAGCAGCTCCTGGGACAGGGGGCTCCAAGAGACCCAGTACTTC.

The gene calls are TRBV29-1 and TRBJ2-3; D gene uncertain. Per germline, CDR1 SQVTM and CDR2 ANQGSEA. Trimming removed 2 bases from V and 1 base from J, with 10 bases in between. This CDR3 spans 14 amino acids. The CDR3 is CSVEPGLGTDTQYF. As DNA, the CDR3 is TGCAGCGTTGAACCGGGCCTGGGCACAGATACGCAGTATTTT.

This chain joins TRBV5-1 and TRBJ2-5; 16 bases map to TRBD2. Germline CDR1 SGHRS, CDR2 YFSETQ. The junction had 7 bases not matched to a gene; V was cut back by 4 bases and J by 1 base. The CDR3 contains 18 residues. CDR3 coding DNA: TGCGCCAGCAGCCCAGGGACTAGCGGGAGGGTGACCCAAGAGACCCAGTACTTC. It specifies CASSPGTSGRVTQETQYF. Variable domain in full (rest from reference TRBV5-1 and TRBJ2-5): KAGVTQTPRYLIKTRGQQVTLSCSPISGHRSVSWYQQTPGQGLQFLFEYFSETQRNKGNFPGRFSGRQFSNSRSEMNVSTLELGDSALYLCASSPGTSGRVTQETQYFGPGTRLLVL.